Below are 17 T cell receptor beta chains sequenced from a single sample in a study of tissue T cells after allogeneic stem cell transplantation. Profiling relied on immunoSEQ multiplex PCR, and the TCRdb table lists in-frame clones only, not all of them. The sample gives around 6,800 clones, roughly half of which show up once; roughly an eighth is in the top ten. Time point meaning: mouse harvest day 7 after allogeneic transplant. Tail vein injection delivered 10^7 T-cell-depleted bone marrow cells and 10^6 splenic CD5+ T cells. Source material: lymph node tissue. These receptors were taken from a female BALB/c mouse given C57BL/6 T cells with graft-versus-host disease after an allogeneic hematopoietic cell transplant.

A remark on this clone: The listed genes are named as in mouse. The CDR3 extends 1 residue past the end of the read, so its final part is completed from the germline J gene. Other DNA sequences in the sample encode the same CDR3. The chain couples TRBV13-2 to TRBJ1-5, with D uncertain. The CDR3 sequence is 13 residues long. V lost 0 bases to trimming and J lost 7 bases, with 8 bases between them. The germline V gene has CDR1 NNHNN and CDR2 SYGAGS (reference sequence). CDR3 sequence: CASGDARQQAPLF. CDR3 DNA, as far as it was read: TGTGCCAGCGGTGATGCACGCCAACAGGCTCCGCTT.

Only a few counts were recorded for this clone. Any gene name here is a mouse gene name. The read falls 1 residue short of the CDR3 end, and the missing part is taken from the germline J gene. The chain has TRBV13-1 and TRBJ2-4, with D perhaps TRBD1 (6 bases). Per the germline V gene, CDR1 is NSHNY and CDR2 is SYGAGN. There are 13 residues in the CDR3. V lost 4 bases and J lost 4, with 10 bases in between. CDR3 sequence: CASSLHRENTLYF. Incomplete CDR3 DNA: TGTGCCAGCAGTCTTCACAGGGAAAACACCTTGTAC.

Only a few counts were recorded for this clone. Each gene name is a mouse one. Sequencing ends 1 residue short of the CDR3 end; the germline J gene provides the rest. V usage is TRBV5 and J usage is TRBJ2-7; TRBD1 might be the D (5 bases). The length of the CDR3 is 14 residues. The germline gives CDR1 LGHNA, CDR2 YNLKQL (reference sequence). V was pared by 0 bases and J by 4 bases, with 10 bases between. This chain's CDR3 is CASSQDTEGYEQYF. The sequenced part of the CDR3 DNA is TGTGCCAGCAGCCAAGATACGGAGGGGTATGAACAGTAC.

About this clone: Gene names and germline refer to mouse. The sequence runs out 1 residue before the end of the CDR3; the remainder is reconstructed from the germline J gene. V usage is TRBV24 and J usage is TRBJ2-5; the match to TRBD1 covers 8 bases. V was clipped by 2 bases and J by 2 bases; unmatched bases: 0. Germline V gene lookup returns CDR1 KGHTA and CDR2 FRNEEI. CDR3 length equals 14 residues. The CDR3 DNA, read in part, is TGTGCCAGCAGTCTGACAGGGGGCCAAGACACCCAGTAC. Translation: CASSLTGGQDTQY. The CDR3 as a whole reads CASSLTGGQDTQYF.

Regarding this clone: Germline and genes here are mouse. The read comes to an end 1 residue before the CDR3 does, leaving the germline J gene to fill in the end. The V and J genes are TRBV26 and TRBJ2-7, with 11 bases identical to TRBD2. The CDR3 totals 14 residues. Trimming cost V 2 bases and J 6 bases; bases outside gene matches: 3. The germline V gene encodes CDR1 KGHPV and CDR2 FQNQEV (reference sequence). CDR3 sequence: CASSLTGGAIEQYF. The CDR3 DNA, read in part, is TGTGCCAGCAGTCTGACTGGGGGGGCGATTGAACAGTAC. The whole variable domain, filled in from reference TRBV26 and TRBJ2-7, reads NSKVIQTPRYLVKGQGQKAKMRCIPEKGHPVVFWYQQNKNNEFKFLINFQNQEVLQQIDMTEKRFSAECPSNSPCSLEIQSSEAGDSALYLCASSLTGGAIEQYFGPGTRLTVL.

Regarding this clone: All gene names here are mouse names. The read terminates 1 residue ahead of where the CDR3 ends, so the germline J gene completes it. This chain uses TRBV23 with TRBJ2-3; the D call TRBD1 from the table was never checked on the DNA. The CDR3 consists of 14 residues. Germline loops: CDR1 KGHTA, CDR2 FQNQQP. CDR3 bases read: TGCTCCAGCAGCAGACAGGGAAGTGCAGAAACGCTGTAT. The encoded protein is CSSSRQGSAETLY. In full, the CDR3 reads CSSSRQGSAETLYF. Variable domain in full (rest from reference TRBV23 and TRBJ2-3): DAAVTQKPRYLIKMKGQEAEMKCIPEKGHTAVFWYQQKQSKELKFLIYFQNQQPLDQIDMVKERFSAVCPSSSLCSLGIRTCEAEDSALYLCSSSRQGSAETLYFGSGTRLTVL.

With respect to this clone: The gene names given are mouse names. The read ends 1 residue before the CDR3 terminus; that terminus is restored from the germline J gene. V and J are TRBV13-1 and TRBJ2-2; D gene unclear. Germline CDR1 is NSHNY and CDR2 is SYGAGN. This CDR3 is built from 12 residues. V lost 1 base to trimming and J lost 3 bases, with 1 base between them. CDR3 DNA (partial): TGTGCCAGCAGTGATCACACCGGGCAGCTCTAC. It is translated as CASSDHTGQLY. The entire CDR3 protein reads CASSDHTGQLYF.

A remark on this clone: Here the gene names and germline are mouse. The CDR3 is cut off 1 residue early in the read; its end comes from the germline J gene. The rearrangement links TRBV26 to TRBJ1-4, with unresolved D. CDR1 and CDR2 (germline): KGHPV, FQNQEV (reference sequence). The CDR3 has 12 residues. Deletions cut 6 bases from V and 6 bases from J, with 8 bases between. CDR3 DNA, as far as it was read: TGTGCCAGCAGGCTCCCCGACGAAAGATTATTT. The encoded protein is CASRLPDERLF. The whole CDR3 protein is CASRLPDERLFF.

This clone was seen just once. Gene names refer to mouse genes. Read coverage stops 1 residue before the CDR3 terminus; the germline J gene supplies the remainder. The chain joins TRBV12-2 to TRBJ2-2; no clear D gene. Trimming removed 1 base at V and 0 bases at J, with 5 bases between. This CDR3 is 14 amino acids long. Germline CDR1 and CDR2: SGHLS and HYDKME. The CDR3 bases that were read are TGTGCCAGCTCTCTGGGGACAAACACCGGGCAGCTCTAC. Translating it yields CASSLGTNTGQLY. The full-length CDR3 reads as CASSLGTNTGQLYF.

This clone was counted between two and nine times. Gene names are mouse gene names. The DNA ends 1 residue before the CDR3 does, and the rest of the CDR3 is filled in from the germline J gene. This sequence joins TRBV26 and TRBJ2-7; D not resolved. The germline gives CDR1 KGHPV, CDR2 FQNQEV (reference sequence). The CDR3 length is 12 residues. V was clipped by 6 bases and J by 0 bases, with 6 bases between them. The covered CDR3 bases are TGTGCCAGCAGCCAGTCCTCCTATGAACAGTAC. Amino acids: CASSQSSYEQY. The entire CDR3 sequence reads CASSQSSYEQYF.

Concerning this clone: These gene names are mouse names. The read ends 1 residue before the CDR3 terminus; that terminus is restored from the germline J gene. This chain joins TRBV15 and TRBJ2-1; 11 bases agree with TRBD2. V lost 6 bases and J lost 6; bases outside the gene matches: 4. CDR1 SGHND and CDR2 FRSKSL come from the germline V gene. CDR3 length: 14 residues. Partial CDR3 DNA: TGTGCCAGCAGGGGGACTGGGGGTCTTGCTGAGCAGTTC. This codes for CASRGTGGLAEQF. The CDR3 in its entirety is CASRGTGGLAEQFF.

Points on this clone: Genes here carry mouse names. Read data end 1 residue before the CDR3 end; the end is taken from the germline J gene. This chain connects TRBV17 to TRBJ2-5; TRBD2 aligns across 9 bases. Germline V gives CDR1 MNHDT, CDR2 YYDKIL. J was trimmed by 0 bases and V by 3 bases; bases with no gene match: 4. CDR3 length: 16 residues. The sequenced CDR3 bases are TGTGCTAGCAGTAGTTCTGGGGGGGTTAACCAAGACACCCAGTAC. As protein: CASSSSGGVNQDTQY. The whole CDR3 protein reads CASSSSGGVNQDTQYF.

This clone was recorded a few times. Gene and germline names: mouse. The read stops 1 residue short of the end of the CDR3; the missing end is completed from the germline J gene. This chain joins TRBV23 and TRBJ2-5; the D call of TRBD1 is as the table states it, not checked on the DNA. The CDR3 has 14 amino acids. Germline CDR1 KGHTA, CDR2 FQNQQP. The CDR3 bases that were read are TGCTCCAGCAGTCAACCCCAGGGGGAAGACACCCAGTAC. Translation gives CSSSQPQGEDTQY. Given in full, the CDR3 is CSSSQPQGEDTQYF.

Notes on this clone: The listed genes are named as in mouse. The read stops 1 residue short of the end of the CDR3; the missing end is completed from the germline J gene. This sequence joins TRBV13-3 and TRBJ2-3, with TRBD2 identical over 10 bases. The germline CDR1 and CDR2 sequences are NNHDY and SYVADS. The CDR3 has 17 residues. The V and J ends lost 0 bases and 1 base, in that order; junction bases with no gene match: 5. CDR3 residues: CASSDASGTGGAETLYF. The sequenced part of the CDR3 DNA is TGTGCCAGCAGTGATGCTTCCGGGACTGGGGGTGCAGAAACGCTGTAT.

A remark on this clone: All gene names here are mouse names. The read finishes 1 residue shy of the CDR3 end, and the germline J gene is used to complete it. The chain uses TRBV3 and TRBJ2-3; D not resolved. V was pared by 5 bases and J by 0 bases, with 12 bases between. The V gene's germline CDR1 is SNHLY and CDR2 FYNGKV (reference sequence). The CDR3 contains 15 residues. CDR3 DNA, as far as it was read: TGTGCCAGCAGCCCCGGCGGCAGTAGTGCAGAAACGCTGTAT. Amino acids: CASSPGGSSAETLY. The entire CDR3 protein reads CASSPGGSSAETLYF.

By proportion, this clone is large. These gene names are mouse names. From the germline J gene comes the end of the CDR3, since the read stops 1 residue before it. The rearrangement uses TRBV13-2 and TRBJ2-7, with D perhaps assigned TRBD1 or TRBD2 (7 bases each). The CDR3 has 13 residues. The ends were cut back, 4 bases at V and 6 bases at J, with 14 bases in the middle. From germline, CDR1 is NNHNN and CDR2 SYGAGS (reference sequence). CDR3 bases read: TGTGCCAGCGGTTTGCAGGGGGGGGTTGAACAGTAC. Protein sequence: CASGLQGGVEQY. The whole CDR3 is CASGLQGGVEQYF.

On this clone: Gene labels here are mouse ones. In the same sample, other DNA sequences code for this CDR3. CDR3 sequence reads: CASSRGHSNSDYTF. Partial CDR3 DNA: TGTGCCAGCAGTCGAGGACATTCAAACTCCGACTACACC. The V gene is TRBV26, the J gene TRBJ1-2, with D possibly being TRBD1 (5 bases). Read sequence stops 1 residue before the CDR3 end, and the germline J gene provides the missing end. Trimming removed 4 bases at V and 0 bases at J, with 9 bases between. Looked up from germline, CDR1 is KGHPV and CDR2 is FQNQEV (reference sequence). The CDR3 is 14 residues long.